A single sample is the source of the 4 T cell receptor beta chains below, sequenced in a study of cytomegalovirus exposure and HLA in healthy donors. 60 Vbeta and 13 Jbeta primers were used in PCR. Sequenced by immunoSEQ multiplex PCR; TCRdb stores in-frame clones only, minus some. The sample lists 150,000 to 200,000 clones, roughly 77% occurring once. Sequencing was performed on PBMCs. Source of these receptors: a man aged 18 to 29 in good health and CMV-seropositive.

This rearrangement joins TRBV7-8 to TRBJ2-1, with TRBD2 matching over 9 bases. Germline CDR1 reads SGHVS; CDR2 reads FQNEAQ. The V and J ends lost 3 bases and 5 bases, in that order; junction bases with no gene match: 5. The CDR3 covers 15 residues. CDR3 loop: CASSFSGSFDNEQFF. DNA of the CDR3: TGTGCCAGCAGCTTTAGCGGGAGTTTCGACAATGAGCAGTTCTTC.

This rearrangement joins TRBV28 to TRBJ2-3, with 7 bases identical to TRBD2. V was pared by 8 bases and J by 1 base, with 12 bases of the junction left unmatched. The CDR3 loop spans 16 amino acids. Germline CDR1 reads MDHEN; CDR2 reads SYDVKM. Here the CDR3 reads CASQTGGGRRTDTQYF. The CDR3, as DNA: TGTGCCAGCCAAACGGGAGGAGGGCGGCGCACAGATACGCAGTATTTT.

This clone was counted a few times. This chain links TRBV12-5 with TRBJ2-1; D is possibly TRBD2 (6 bases). CDR3 length: 13 residues. CDR1 LGHNT and CDR2 FRNRAP come from the germline V gene. Trimming took off 3 bases at V and 6 bases at J, with 9 bases between the two ends. For the CDR3, the DNA is TGTGCTAGTGGTTTCCTTAGCGGCAATGAGCAGTTCTTC. Translating it yields CASGFLSGNEQFF. The full variable domain, completed using reference TRBV12-5 and TRBJ2-1, is DARVTQTPRHKVTEMGQEVTMRCQPILGHNTVFWYRQTMMQGLELLAYFRNRAPLDDSGMPKDRFSAEMPDATLATLKIQPSEPRDSAVYFCASGFLSGNEQFFGPGTRLTVL.

This clone turned up a few times. CDR3 loop: CASSEAGRAGELFF. CDR3 nucleotides: TGTGCCAGCTCTGAGGCAGGGAGGGCCGGGGAGCTGTTTTTT. J is TRBJ2-2 and V is TRBV25-1; 7 bases line up with TRBD2. The length of the CDR3 is 14 residues. V shed 8 bases and J 6 bases; nucleotides not matched to a gene: 9. Germline V gene lookup returns CDR1 MGHDK and CDR2 SYGVNS.